This T cell receptor beta chain emerged from a study of OX40 agonist ivuxolimab in advanced cancers. Study-level information: The drug used for patients, ivuxolimab, was an agonistic anti-OX40 (CD134) antibody.

The table came from immunoSEQ multiplex PCR; TCRdb's copy has only in-frame clones and leaves some out. The table shows about 150,000 clones, with roughly 92% occurring only once. Trimming at V came to 5 bases and at J to 3 bases, leaving 3 bases not matched to a gene. The germline V gene has CDR1 LNHDA and CDR2 SQIVND (reference sequence). The CDR3 has 13 amino acids. The material sequenced was CD4+ or CD8+ T cells sorted from blood, taken in a trial of the OX40 agonist ivuxolimab. This sequence joins TRBV19 and TRBJ1-1; 7 bases line up with TRBD1. This clonotype originated in an adult with an advanced solid tumor such as melanoma, head and neck, liver or kidney cancer. The CDR3 nucleotides are TGTGCCAGTAGTTGGGACAGTCACACTGAAGCTTTCTTT. Protein sequence: CASSWDSHTEAFF.